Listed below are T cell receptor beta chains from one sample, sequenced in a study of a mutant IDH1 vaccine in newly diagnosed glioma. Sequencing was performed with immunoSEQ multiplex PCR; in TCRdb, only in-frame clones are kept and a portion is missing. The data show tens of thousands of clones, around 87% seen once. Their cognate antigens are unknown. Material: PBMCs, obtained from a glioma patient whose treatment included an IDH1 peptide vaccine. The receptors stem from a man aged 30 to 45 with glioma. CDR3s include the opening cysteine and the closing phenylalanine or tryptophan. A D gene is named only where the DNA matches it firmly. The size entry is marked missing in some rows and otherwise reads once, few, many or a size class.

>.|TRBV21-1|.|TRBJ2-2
CASSKARESGELFF
TGTGCCAGCAGCAAAGCGCGGGAGAGCGGGGAGCTGTTTTTT
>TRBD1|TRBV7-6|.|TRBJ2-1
CASSRQGANEQFF
TGTGCCAGCAGTCGACAGGGAGCCAATGAGCAGTTCTTC
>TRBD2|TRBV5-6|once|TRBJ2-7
CASSSGGPDEQYF
TGTGCCAGCAGCTCGGGGGGGCCCGACGAGCAGTACTTC
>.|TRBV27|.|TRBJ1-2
CASGTSISIDGYTF
TGTGCCAGCGGGACATCTATAAGCATTGATGGCTACACCTTC
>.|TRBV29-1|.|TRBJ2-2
CIASLANTGELFF
TGCATAGCCAGTCTCGCGAACACCGGGGAGCTGTTTTTT
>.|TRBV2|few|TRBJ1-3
CASSEGGGYNTIYF
TGTGCCAGCAGTGAAGGTGGGGGTTACAACACCATATATTTT
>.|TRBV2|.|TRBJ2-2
CASSEDGGDTGELFF
TGTGCCAGCAGTGAAGACGGGGGCGACACCGGGGAGCTGTTTTTT
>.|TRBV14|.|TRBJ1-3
CASSQDSGEFSTIYF
TGTGCCAGCAGCCAAGATTCCGGGGAGTTTTCCACCATATATTTT
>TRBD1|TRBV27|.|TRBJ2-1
CASSSRGPSSYNEQFF
TGTGCCAGCTCCTCCAGGGGGCCCTCCTCCTACAATGAGCAGTTCTTC
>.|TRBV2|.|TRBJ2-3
CASRRETDTQYF
TGTGCCAGCCGCCGGGAGACAGATACGCAGTATTTT
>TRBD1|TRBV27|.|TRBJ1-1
CASSPSPGQGSENTEAFF
TGTGCCAGCAGTCCCTCACCGGGACAGGGGTCCGAGAACACTGAAGCTTTCTTT
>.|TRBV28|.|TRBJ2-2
CASSSTLRNTGELFF
TGTGCCAGCAGTTCCACACTCCGGAACACCGGGGAGCTGTTTTTT
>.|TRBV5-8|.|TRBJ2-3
CASSRREGTDTQYF
TGTGCCAGCAGCAGGAGGGAAGGTACAGATACGCAGTATTTT
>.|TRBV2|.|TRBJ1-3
CASSEERRRGTIYF
TGTGCCAGCAGTGAAGAGCGACGACGGGGCACCATATATTTT
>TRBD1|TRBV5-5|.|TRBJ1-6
CASSLDGQGYNSPLHF
TGTGCCAGCAGCTTGGACGGACAGGGCTATAATTCACCCCTCCACTTT
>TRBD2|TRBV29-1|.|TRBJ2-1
CSQLAGALGNEQFF
TGCAGCCAATTAGCGGGAGCGTTGGGAAATGAGCAGTTCTTC
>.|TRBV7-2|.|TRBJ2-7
CASSLVGAMYEQYF
TGTGCCAGCAGCTTAGTTGGGGCCATGTACGAGCAGTACTTC
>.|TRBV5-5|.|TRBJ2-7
CASSFLGGEYF
TGTGCCAGCAGCTTCTTAGGTGGGGAGTACTTC
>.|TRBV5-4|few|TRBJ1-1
CAVMEQPNTEAFF
TGTGCCGTAATGGAACAGCCGAACACTGAAGCTTTCTTT
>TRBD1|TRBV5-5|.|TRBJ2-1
CASSPAGTGNRNEQFF
TGTGCCAGCAGCCCCGCCGGGACAGGGAATAGGAATGAGCAGTTCTTC
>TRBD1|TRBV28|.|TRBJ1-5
CASRDREIGNQPQHF
TGTGCCAGCAGGGACAGGGAAATAGGCAATCAGCCCCAGCATTTT
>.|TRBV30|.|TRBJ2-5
CACDPRKSQETQYF
TGTGCCTGTGACCCTCGGAAGAGCCAAGAGACCCAGTACTTC
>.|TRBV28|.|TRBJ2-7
CASSLSRYPYEQYF
TGTGCCAGCAGTTTAAGCAGGTACCCCTACGAGCAGTACTTC
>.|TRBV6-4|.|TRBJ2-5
CASNIRAVEETQYF
TGTGCCAGCAACATTCGTGCGGTGGAAGAGACCCAGTACTTC
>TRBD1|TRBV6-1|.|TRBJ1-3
CASSVGQGRAGNTIYF
TGTGCCAGCAGTGTCGGACAGGGAAGGGCTGGAAACACCATATATTTT
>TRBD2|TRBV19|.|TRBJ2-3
CASSTSGGPQDTQYF
TGTGCCAGTAGTACATCGGGGGGGCCCCAAGATACGCAGTATTTT
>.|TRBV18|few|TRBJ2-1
CASSSRASQYNEQFF
TGTGCCAGCTCTTCCCGGGCCAGCCAGTACAATGAGCAGTTCTTC
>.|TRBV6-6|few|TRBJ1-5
CASSYSIQPQHF
TGTGCCAGCAGTTACTCGATTCAGCCCCAGCATTTT
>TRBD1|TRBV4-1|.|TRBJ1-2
CASSPTGQGPNYGYTF
TGCGCCAGCAGCCCAACGGGACAGGGGCCTAACTATGGCTACACCTTC
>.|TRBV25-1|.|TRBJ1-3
CASSSEPFSGNTIYF
TGTGCCAGCAGCTCGGAGCCTTTCTCTGGAAACACCATATATTTT